The text below deals with one T cell receptor (beta chain). Each CDR3 protein gets one entry after TCRdb re-called the 5' RACE reads with MiXCR. The sample holds roughly 200,000 distinct CDR3 sequences; 15% to 20% are singletons and the top ten take 40%. These data are taken from a study of identical twins. CDR3 length: 13 amino acids. V lost 0 bases and J lost 6, with 12 bases in between. Germline loops: CDR1 DFQATT, CDR2 SNEGSKA (reference sequence). A further study also used this sample, focusing on T cells expressing NK-cell markers.

The sequenced sample was CD8+ T cells sorted from blood. The clonotype comes from a woman between 18 and 29 years old in good health. The rearrangement joins TRBV20-1 to TRBJ2-7; no reliable D call. Here the CDR3 reads CSARDIQSSEQYF. The DNA for the CDR3 is TGCAGTGCTAGAGATATACAGTCTTCCGAGCAGTACTTC.